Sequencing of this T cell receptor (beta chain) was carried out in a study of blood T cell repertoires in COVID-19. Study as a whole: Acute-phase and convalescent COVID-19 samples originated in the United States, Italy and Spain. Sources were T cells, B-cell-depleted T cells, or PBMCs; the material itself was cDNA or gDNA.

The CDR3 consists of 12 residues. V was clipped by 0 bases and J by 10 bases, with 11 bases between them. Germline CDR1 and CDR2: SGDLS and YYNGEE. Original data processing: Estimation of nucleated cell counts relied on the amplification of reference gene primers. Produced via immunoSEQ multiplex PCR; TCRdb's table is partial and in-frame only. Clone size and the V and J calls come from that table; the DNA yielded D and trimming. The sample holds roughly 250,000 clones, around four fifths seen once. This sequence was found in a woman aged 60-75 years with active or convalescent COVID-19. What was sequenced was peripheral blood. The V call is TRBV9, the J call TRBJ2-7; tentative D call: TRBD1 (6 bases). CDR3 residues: CASSVEQGRQYF. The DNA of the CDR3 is TGTGCCAGCAGCGTAGAACAGGGAAGACAGTACTTC.